Presented here are 2 T cell receptor beta chains from one specimen sequenced in a study of blood T cell repertoires in COVID-19. TCRdb keeps only in-frame clones here, not all; method: immunoSEQ multiplex PCR. The sample includes about 20,000 clones, 85% to 90% of them seen just once. What was sequenced was peripheral blood. All receptors derive from a human donor in a cohort sampled during active COVID-19.

The chain joins TRBV29-1 to TRBJ1-2, with 7 bases aligning to TRBD1. The CDR3 contains 12 residues. The germline CDR1 and CDR2 sequences are SQVTM and ANQGSEA. V lost 4 bases, J lost 2 bases, and 1 base stayed unmatched. CDR3 in DNA: TGCAGCGTTGGGACAGGAAACTATGGCTACACCTTC. Its translation is CSVGTGNYGYTF. The full variable domain, with the rest looked up from reference TRBV29-1 and TRBJ1-2, is SAVISQKPSRDICQRGTSLTIQCQVDSQVTMMFWYRQQPGQSLTLIATANQGSEATYESGFVIDKFPISRPNLTFSTLTVSNMSPEDSSIYLCSVGTGNYGYTFGSGTRLTVV.

This clone has just a few counts. The genes are TRBV7-6 and TRBJ1-2, with D perhaps matching TRBD1 (5 bases). The V gene's germline CDR1 is SGHVS and CDR2 FNYEAQ. This CDR3 has 16 amino acids. Trimming pared 4 bases from V and 4 bases from J, leaving 19 bases between. This CDR3 is CASSSGKWGQAYGYTF. The CDR3 DNA follows: TGTGCCAGCAGCTCGGGTAAATGGGGCCAGGCCTATGGCTACACCTTC.